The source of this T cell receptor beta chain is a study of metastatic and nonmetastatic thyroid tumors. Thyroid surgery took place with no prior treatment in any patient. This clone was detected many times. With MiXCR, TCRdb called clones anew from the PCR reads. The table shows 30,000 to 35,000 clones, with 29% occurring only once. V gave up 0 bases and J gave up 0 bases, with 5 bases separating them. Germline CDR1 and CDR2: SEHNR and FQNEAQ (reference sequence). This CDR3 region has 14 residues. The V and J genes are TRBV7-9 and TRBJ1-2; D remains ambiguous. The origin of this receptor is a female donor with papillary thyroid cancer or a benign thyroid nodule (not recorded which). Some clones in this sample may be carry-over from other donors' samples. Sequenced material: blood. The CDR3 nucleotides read TGTGCCAGCAGCTTAGCTCAAACTAACTATGGCTACACCTTC. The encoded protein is CASSLAQTNYGYTF.